The 25 T cell receptor beta chains below were found in one sample sequenced in a study of cytomegalovirus exposure and HLA in healthy donors. The method was immunoSEQ multiplex PCR; TCRdb's version includes in-frame clones alone and lacks a portion of them. The sample contains around 190,000 clones, more than 75% of which appear only once. Sequencing was done on a sample of PBMCs. The source of these receptors is a woman between 18 and 29 years old in good health and CMV-seronegative.

This chain joins TRBV5-1 and TRBJ1-2; 8 bases agree with TRBD1. The germline V gene has CDR1 SGHRS and CDR2 YFSETQ. This CDR3 region has 14 residues. The ends lost 4 bases at V and 2 bases at J; junction bases unmatched: 4. The CDR3 here is CASSLRQGNYGYTF. The CDR3 nucleotides read TGCGCCAGCAGCCTCCGACAGGGGAACTATGGCTACACCTTC.

This chain uses TRBV6-6 with TRBJ1-5; 9 positions match TRBD1. J was trimmed by 4 bases and V by 5 bases; bases with no gene match: 3. Per germline, CDR1 MNHNY and CDR2 SVGAGI (reference sequence). This CDR3 spans 14 amino acids. The CDR3 loop reads CASSTGQGNQPQHF. CDR3 bases: TGTGCCAGCAGTACAGGACAGGGGAATCAGCCCCAGCATTTT.

This chain connects TRBV13 to TRBJ1-2; tentatively, D is TRBD1 (5 bases). V was cut by 5 bases and J by 1 base, with 14 bases left in between. CDR3 length equals 15 residues. Per germline, CDR1 PRHDT and CDR2 FYEKMQ (reference sequence). The CDR3 DNA is TGTGCCAGCAGCGCTGACAGAGCCGTTAACTATGGCTACACCTTC. It yields the protein CASSADRAVNYGYTF.

The rearrangement joins TRBV4-1 to TRBJ2-3; D not certain. Trimming removed 3 bases from V and 6 bases from J, with 10 bases in between. The CDR3 loop spans 13 amino acids. Per germline, CDR1 MGHRA and CDR2 YSYEKL. The CDR3 loop reads CASSHEPLDTQYF. The CDR3 DNA is TGCGCCAGCAGCCATGAGCCTTTGGATACGCAGTATTTT.

The CDR3 nucleotides read TGTGCCAGCAGCCGGACAGGGCTCTATTCACCCCTCCACTTT. It encodes CASSRTGLYSPLHF. This rearrangement joins TRBV6-4 to TRBJ1-6; 8 bases fit TRBD1. The CDR3 length is 14 residues. Germline V gene lookup returns CDR1 MRHNA and CDR2 SNTAGT. With V trimmed by 6 bases and J by 8 bases, 6 bases remained unmatched.

The V and J genes are TRBV7-8 and TRBJ2-1; D is possibly TRBD2 (7 bases). The V gene's germline CDR1 is SGHVS and CDR2 FQNEAQ. This CDR3 region has 16 residues. V lost 3 bases, J lost 4 bases, and 16 bases lay in between. Written as DNA, the CDR3 is TGTGCCAGCAGCTTTAGGTTTGCGGGGGCTTACAATGAGCAGTTCTTC. This sequence encodes CASSFRFAGAYNEQFF.

The chain uses TRBV5-1 and TRBJ1-1, with D unclear. The CDR3 runs 14 residues. V was trimmed by 6 bases and J by 3 bases, leaving 15 bases between them. Germline CDR1 reads SGHRS; CDR2 reads YFSETQ. For the CDR3, the DNA is TGCGCCAGCAAATCACCGGGTCTGGACACTGAAGCTTTCTTT. It is translated as CASKSPGLDTEAFF.

This clone was found once. V and J are TRBV6-4 and TRBJ1-3, with D hard to call. Trimming shortened V by 7 bases and J by 3 bases, and 10 bases separated the two germline ends. This CDR3 has 13 amino acids. Germline assignment: CDR1 MRHNA and CDR2 SNTAGT. In nucleotides, the CDR3 is TGTGCCAGCAACGGAGGGCGTGGAAACACCATATATTTT. Its translation: CASNGGRGNTIYF.

The chain couples TRBV5-1 to TRBJ1-6; D perhaps matches TRBD1 (6 bases). Germline V gene data show CDR1 as SGHRS and CDR2 as YFSETQ. CDR3 size: 17 residues. V was pared by 0 bases and J by 5 bases, with 15 bases between. This CDR3 reads CASSLGGTSPDNSPLHF. In DNA, the CDR3 is TGCGCCAGCAGCTTGGGGGGGACAAGTCCCGATAATTCACCCCTCCACTTT.

The CDR3 nucleotides read TGTGCCAGCAGCTCCAGGGGGACGGCCGCAGATACGCAGTATTTT. As protein: CASSSRGTAADTQYF. This chain uses TRBV11-2 with TRBJ2-3; TRBD1 matches at 7 bases. CDR3 length: 15 amino acids. In germline, CDR1 is SGHAT, CDR2 FQNNGV. The V segment lost 4 bases and the J segment 4 bases; nucleotides outside the gene matches: 8.

The V and J genes are TRBV7-6 and TRBJ2-3, with D uncertain. This CDR3 spans 14 amino acids. V lost 3 bases and J lost 0, with 7 bases in between. The germline V gene encodes CDR1 SGHVS and CDR2 FNYEAQ. CDR3 coding DNA: TGTGCCAGCAGCTTTGCGGCTAGCACAGATACGCAGTATTTT. It specifies CASSFAASTDTQYF.

The chain is built from TRBV5-1 and TRBJ1-1; the match to TRBD1 covers 9 bases. CDR1 is SGHRS and CDR2 is YFSETQ in the germline V gene. CDR3 size: 17 residues. V was pared by 3 bases and J by 2 bases, with 11 bases of the junction left unmatched. The CDR3 DNA reads TGCGCCAGCAGCTCCAATCCCCCGGGACAGGGCAACACTGAAGCTTTCTTT. Protein sequence: CASSSNPPGQGNTEAFF.

The J gene is TRBJ2-1, the V gene TRBV30; 12 positions match TRBD2. The V and J ends lost 7 bases and 1 base, in that order; junction bases with no gene match: 14. The CDR3 length is 18 residues. The V gene's germline CDR1 is GTSNPN and CDR2 SVGIG (reference sequence). The DNA of the CDR3 is TGTGCCTCGGAAGGACTAGCGGGGAAGCTAGGGTCCTACAATGAGCAGTTCTTC. Translation gives CASEGLAGKLGSYNEQFF.

This chain uses TRBV5-1 with TRBJ2-1; 11 positions match TRBD2. Germline-derived CDR1 and CDR2 are SGHRS and YFSETQ. The trim removed 2 bases at V and 6 bases at J, leaving 10 bases unmatched. The CDR3 spans 17 residues. CDR3 region: CASSFQLAGDVRNEQFF. CDR3 bases: TGCGCCAGCAGCTTCCAACTAGCGGGGGACGTACGCAATGAGCAGTTCTTC.

This clone was seen once. The V and J genes are TRBV5-4 and TRBJ2-3; D remains unclear. Germline CDR1 is SGHNT and CDR2 is YYREEE (reference sequence). The length of the CDR3 is 15 residues. V lost 0 bases, J lost 0 bases, and 8 bases lay in between. CDR3: CASSLVLESTDTQYF. DNA of the CDR3: TGTGCCAGCAGCTTGGTTCTAGAAAGCACAGATACGCAGTATTTT.

The chain is built from TRBV9 and TRBJ2-3, with 9 bases aligning to TRBD2. J lost 0 bases, V lost 4 bases, and 9 bases had no gene match. The CDR3 has 17 amino acids. Germline V gene sequence: CDR1 SGDLS, CDR2 YYNGEE. The CDR3 region is CASSTGLARTSTDTQYF. In DNA form, the CDR3 reads TGTGCCAGCAGCACAGGACTAGCGAGGACTAGCACAGATACGCAGTATTTT.

The chain couples TRBV19 to TRBJ2-4, with 7 bases aligning to TRBD2. The V and J ends lost 8 bases and 3 bases, in that order; junction bases with no gene match: 4. Germline loops: CDR1 LNHDA, CDR2 SQIVND (reference sequence). The CDR3 runs 13 residues. The CDR3 loop reads CASAGVVKNIQYF. The CDR3 region has the DNA TGTGCCAGTGCGGGGGTTGTCAAAAACATTCAGTACTTC. Together with reference TRBV19 and TRBJ2-4, the CDR3 gives the full variable domain: DGGITQSPKYLFRKEGQNVTLSCEQNLNHDAMYWYRQDPGQGLRLIYYSQIVNDFQKGDIAEGYSVSREKKESFPLTVTSAQKNPTAFYLCASAGVVKNIQYFGAGTRLSVL.

This chain connects TRBV5-1 to TRBJ1-2; D is ambiguous. V was clipped by 0 bases and J by 5 bases, with 29 bases between them. This CDR3 is built from 20 residues. Germline assignment: CDR1 SGHRS and CDR2 YFSETQ. The CDR3 spells CASSLAAKLRDDLAYYGYTF. CDR3 coding DNA: TGCGCCAGCAGCTTGGCGGCGAAGCTACGTGACGATCTAGCCTATTATGGCTACACCTTC.

The gene calls are TRBV19 and TRBJ1-6; 10 bases are a match to TRBD1. The germline V gene encodes CDR1 LNHDA and CDR2 SQIVND (reference sequence). The CDR3 contains 14 residues. Trimming cost V 4 bases and J 9 bases; bases outside gene matches: 3. CDR3 in DNA: TGTGCCAGTAGTAACCGGGACAGGGGTTCACCCCTCCACTTT. Residues: CASSNRDRGSPLHF.

The J gene is TRBJ2-4, the V gene TRBV4-1; tentatively, D is TRBD1 (6 bases). CDR1 and CDR2 from the germline V gene are MGHRA and YSYEKL. The CDR3 runs 18 residues. Trimming took 1 base from V and 2 from J, leaving 18 bases between them. The CDR3 here is CASSQGVAAGVSKNIQYF. The CDR3 DNA reads as TGCGCCAGCAGCCAAGGGGTCGCGGCAGGGGTATCCAAAAACATTCAGTACTTC.

The chain couples TRBV19 to TRBJ2-1; TRBD2 matches 10 bases. Trimming removed 0 bases from V and 3 bases from J; junction bases left unmatched: 8. The CDR3 runs to 18 residues. The germline CDR1 and CDR2 sequences are LNHDA and SQIVND (reference sequence). This CDR3 reads CASSIDQTSGFFYNEQFF. The CDR3 coding sequence is TGTGCCAGTAGTATAGATCAGACTAGCGGGTTCTTCTACAATGAGCAGTTCTTC.

V and J are TRBV14 and TRBJ1-1, with TRBD1 as a possible D gene (6 bases). CDR3 size: 15 residues. Germline CDR1 is SGHDN and CDR2 is FVKESK. The germline V and J ends were trimmed by 4 bases and 6 bases, with 18 bases remaining between them. CDR3 residues: CASSLQQGRIAEAFF. For the CDR3, the DNA is TGTGCCAGCAGCCTACAACAGGGTCGGATTGCTGAAGCTTTCTTT.

The chain carries TRBV30 and TRBJ1-2; possible D gene TRBD1, 6 bases. Trimming cost V 2 bases and J 3 bases, with 13 bases left between them. Germline CDR1 reads GTSNPN; CDR2 reads SVGIG (reference sequence). The CDR3 runs 14 residues. The CDR3 loop is CAWSFGQSYYGYTF. The CDR3 DNA reads as TGTGCCTGGAGTTTCGGACAGAGCTACTATGGCTACACCTTC.

The chain employs TRBV19 and TRBJ2-1, with D unclear. Germline V lookup: CDR1 LNHDA, CDR2 SQIVND (reference sequence). The CDR3 has 16 amino acids. V was clipped by 3 bases and J by 4 bases, with 16 bases between them. CDR3 DNA: TGTGCCAGTAGTATTCCGTGGCAGAACCTTTACAATGAGCAGTTCTTC. It is translated as CASSIPWQNLYNEQFF.

This clone was detected only once. The chain links TRBV7-8 to TRBJ1-1, with TRBD1 identical over 8 bases. Trimming removed 5 bases from V and 0 bases from J; junction bases left unmatched: 5. The germline CDR1 and CDR2 sequences are SGHVS and FQNEAQ. The CDR3 spans 15 residues. CDR3 coding DNA: TGTGCCAGCAGCCCGACAGGGGACATGAACACTGAAGCTTTCTTT. Its protein product is CASSPTGDMNTEAFF.